Below are 26 T cell receptor beta chains sequenced from a single sample in a study of regulatory T cells in long-lasting Graves disease. HTBI primers from iRepertoire and Arm-PCR of CDR3 regions yielded the TCR beta libraries. TCRdb re-called the multiplex PCR reads with MiXCR, one entry per CDR3 protein. This sample has 350,000 to 450,000 distinct CDR3 sequences; 15% occur once, and the top ten carry under 9%. Time point in this sample: newly diagnosed GD, antithyroid drugs for less than 3 months. The authors made the TCR library using RNA they extracted from PBMCs. The sample was also reused in another study, on T cells in Graves' hyperthyroidism and ophthalmopathy.

The sequences come from peripheral blood mononuclear cells (PBMCs), collected at new diagnosis, from a patient treated with antithyroid drugs. These TCRs come from a woman aged 40-49 years with Graves disease.

This clonotype showed up just a few times. The chain joins TRBV12-3 or TRBV12-4 to TRBJ2-7, with D perhaps TRBD1 (6 bases). With 0 bases removed from V and 1 base from J, the gap between germline ends came to 13 bases. This CDR3 region has 16 residues. Here the CDR3 DNA reads TGTGCCAGCAGTTTAGCCCTACAGGGTAGGTCCTACGAGCAGTACTTC. Its protein product is CASSLALQGRSYEQYF.

This chain uses TRBV6-4 with TRBJ2-3; D gene unclear. Trimming shortened V by 6 bases and J by 9 bases, and 10 bases separated the two germline ends. The CDR3 sequence is 11 residues long. The germline V gene has CDR1 MRHNA and CDR2 SNTAGT. Here the CDR3 reads CASRELRTQYF. The CDR3 region has the DNA TGTGCCAGCAGGGAACTGAGGACGCAGTATTTT.

The sample holds many counts of this clonotype. This chain joins TRBV7-3 and TRBJ2-5; 8 bases fit TRBD2. V shed 1 base and J 2 bases; nucleotides not matched to a gene: 3. Germline loops: CDR1 SGHTA, CDR2 FQGTGA. The CDR3 runs 15 residues. As DNA, the CDR3 is TGTGCCAGCAGCTTAATCGGGGGGGGTCAAGAGACCCAGTACTTC. Amino acid sequence: CASSLIGGGQETQYF. Drawing the rest from reference TRBV7-3 and TRBJ2-5, the complete variable domain is GAGVSQTPSNKVTEKGKYVELRCDPISGHTALYWYRQSLGQGPEFLIYFQGTGAADDSGLPNDRFFAVRPEGSVSTLKIQRTERGDSAVYLCASSLIGGGQETQYFGPGTRLLVL.

This clonotype was recorded once. The chain links TRBV3-1 to TRBJ1-6; possibly TRBD1 for D (5 bases). V dropped 1 base and J dropped 5 bases, with 9 bases sitting between them. From germline, CDR1 is LGHDT and CDR2 YNNKEL (reference sequence). The CDR3 covers 15 residues. The CDR3 DNA reads as TGTGCCAGCAGCCAAGTGACAGAGGATAATTCACCCCTCCACTTT. Amino acid sequence: CASSQVTEDNSPLHF. Combining the CDR3 with reference TRBV3-1 and TRBJ1-6 gives the whole variable domain DTAVSQTPKYLVTQMGNDKSIKCEQNLGHDTMYWYKQDSKKFLKIMFSYNNKELIINETVPNRFSPKSPDKAHLNLHINSLELGDSAVYFCASSQVTEDNSPLHFGNGTRLTVT.

This clonotype was counted many times. An end of the junction does not agree with germline; a read error may underlie this. J is TRBJ2-5 and V is TRBV7-7; a possible D gene is TRBD2 (5 bases). From germline, CDR1 is SSHAT and CDR2 FNYEAQ (reference sequence). The CDR3 is 13 residues long. The CDR3 loop reads CASSSDFTETQYF. In nucleotides, the CDR3 is TGTGCTAGCAGCTCGGACTTTACAGAGACCCAGTACTTC.

This clonotype came up many times. The rearrangement uses TRBV28 and TRBJ2-5, with 8 bases identical to TRBD2. This CDR3 has 17 residues. Looked up from germline, CDR1 is MDHEN and CDR2 is SYDVKM. J gave up 2 bases and V 5 bases, and 13 bases lay outside the gene matches. The CDR3 loop reads CASSAPLGAGGQETQYF. The CDR3, as DNA: TGTGCCAGCAGTGCGCCCCTCGGGGCGGGGGGACAAGAGACCCAGTACTTC.

The sample holds a few counts of this clonotype. The chain combines TRBV19 with TRBJ1-2; possibly TRBD1 for D (5 bases). The V end lost 3 bases, the J end lost 3 bases, and 11 bases lay between the germline ends. CDR1 and CDR2 (germline): LNHDA, SQIVND (reference sequence). This CDR3 has 14 residues. CDR3 residues: CASSIGGVDYGYTF. The CDR3 region has the DNA TGTGCCAGTAGTATTGGAGGGGTTGACTATGGCTACACCTTC.

This clonotype has at least ten counts. The rearrangement joins TRBV3-1 to TRBJ2-5; TRBD2 is a possible D gene (5 bases). V lost 1 base to trimming and J lost 4 bases, with 13 bases between them. Germline assignment: CDR1 LGHDT and CDR2 YNNKEL (reference sequence). This CDR3 contains 15 residues. CDR3 sequence (DNA): TGTGCCAGCAGCCAAGTTCGGACGGCGGGAGAGACCCAGTACTTC. This sequence encodes CASSQVRTAGETQYF.

In this sample, this clonotype turned up many times. The V and J genes are TRBV24-1 and TRBJ2-3; weak D call: TRBD2 (6 bases). Trimming took off 7 bases at V and 0 bases at J, with 10 bases between the two ends. The CDR3 length is 14 residues. In germline, CDR1 is KGHDR, CDR2 SFDVKD. This chain's CDR3 is CATSGGPSTDTQYF. The DNA of the CDR3 is TGTGCCACCAGCGGGGGACCTAGCACAGATACGCAGTATTTT.

Many counts were recorded for this clonotype. This sequence joins TRBV28 and TRBJ1-1, with D possibly being TRBD1 (5 bases). Trimming stripped 5 bases from V and 3 bases from J, with 13 bases between. The CDR3 runs 14 residues. Germline loops: CDR1 MDHEN, CDR2 SYDVKM. CDR3 amino acids: CASSGAGTDTEAFF. As DNA, the CDR3 is TGTGCCAGCAGTGGGGCGGGGACGGACACTGAAGCTTTCTTT. Variable domain in full (rest from reference TRBV28 and TRBJ1-1): DVKVTQSSRYLVKRTGEKVFLECVQDMDHENMFWYRQDPGLGLRLIYFSYDVKMKEKGDIPEGYSVSREKKERFSLILESASTNQTSMYLCASSGAGTDTEAFFGQGTRLTVV.

The chain is built from TRBV5-1 and TRBJ2-7; TRBD2 might be the D (5 bases). The CDR3 runs to 14 residues. Trimming took 0 bases from V and 4 from J, leaving 11 bases between them. The germline gives CDR1 SGHRS, CDR2 YFSETQ. The CDR3 DNA sequence: TGCGCCAGCAGCTTGGACGGACTTCTATACGAGCAGTACTTC. It codes for CASSLDGLLYEQYF. The whole variable domain, remainder taken from reference TRBV5-1 and TRBJ2-7, is KAGVTQTPRYLIKTRGQQVTLSCSPISGHRSVSWYQQTPGQGLQFLFEYFSETQRNKGNFPGRFSGRQFSNSRSEMNVSTLELGDSALYLCASSLDGLLYEQYFGPGTRLTVT.

The chain links TRBV19 to TRBJ2-7, with a possible D match to TRBD2 (6 bases). The V and J ends lost 10 bases and 6 bases respectively, with 19 bases between them. This CDR3 comprises 13 residues. Germline loops: CDR1 LNHDA, CDR2 SQIVND (reference sequence). In nucleotides, the CDR3 is TGTGCCACATCAGCGGGCTCCCTCGCCGAGCAGTACTTC. This sequence encodes CATSAGSLAEQYF.

The table lists this clonotype with a few counts. The rearrangement links TRBV12-5 to TRBJ2-2; no clear D. The CDR3 totals 14 residues. Trimming shortened V by 5 bases and J by 0 bases, and 7 bases separated the two germline ends. Germline CDR1 is LGHNT and CDR2 is FRNRAP. CDR3 in DNA: TGTGCTAGTGGTCCCGACTCGAACACCGGGGAGCTGTTTTTT. This codes for CASGPDSNTGELFF.

Only a few counts were recorded for this clonotype. For the CDR3, the DNA is TGTGCCAGCAGCCCACATCCTTTAGCGGGCGGGGAGTACAATGAGCAGTTCTTC. The encoded protein is CASSPHPLAGGEYNEQFF. The gene calls are TRBV4-2 and TRBJ2-1; 7 bases fit TRBD2. Germline V CDR1 and CDR2: LGHNA, YNFKEQ. CDR3 size: 18 residues. Trimming at V came to 4 bases and at J to 4 bases, leaving 16 bases not matched to a gene.

This clonotype came up many times. The chain combines TRBV12-3 or TRBV12-4 with TRBJ2-7, with 8 bases that match TRBD1. This CDR3 region has 13 residues. The V and J ends lost 6 bases and 5 bases, in that order; junction bases with no gene match: 6. The CDR3 sequence: CASSRDRRNEQYF. For the CDR3, the DNA is TGTGCCAGCAGCCGGGACAGGCGCAACGAGCAGTACTTC.

This clonotype occurred once. Since a much larger clone is just one base distant, this may be a read error. The chain uses TRBV11-2 and TRBJ2-1; D gene uncertain. The CDR3 consists of 14 residues. V lost 5 bases and J lost 8, with 16 bases in between. Germline V lookup: CDR1 SGHAT, CDR2 FQNNGV. The CDR3 here is CASSPGVEVDEQFF. The CDR3 DNA is TGTGCCAGCAGCCCGGGTGTAGAGGTGGATGAGCAGTTCTTC. Variable domain in full (rest from reference TRBV11-2 and TRBJ2-1): EAGVAQSPRYKIIEKRQSVAFWCNPISGHATLYWYQQILGQGPKLLIQFQNNGVVDDSQLPKDRFSAERLKGVDSTLKIQPAKLEDSAVYLCASSPGVEVDEQFFGPGTRLTVL.

In this sample, this clonotype turned up many times. The chain joins TRBV6-2 or TRBV6-3 to TRBJ2-1; D possibly uses TRBD1 or TRBD2 (6 bases each). Germline V lookup: CDR1 MNHEY, CDR2 SVGEGT. This CDR3 contains 15 residues. Trimming took 5 bases from V and 2 from J, leaving 13 bases between them. The CDR3 sequence is CASSVKGGTYNEQFF. The DNA of the CDR3 is TGTGCCAGCAGTGTCAAGGGGGGTACCTACAATGAGCAGTTCTTC.

At least ten counts were recorded for this clonotype. The genes are TRBV6-1 and TRBJ2-7; weak D call: TRBD1 (6 bases). The CDR3 loop spans 16 amino acids. Trimming took off 8 bases at V and 6 bases at J, with 26 bases between the two ends. Germline loops: CDR1 MNHNS, CDR2 SASEGT. The CDR3 DNA reads TGTGCCAGCTCGGAGTACCCTGGGACAAAAAGTGGCGAGCAGTACTTC. It codes for CASSEYPGTKSGEQYF.

A note on this clonotype: A read error may account for a junction end that differs from germline. This chain links TRBV29-1 with TRBJ2-1; no clear D. CDR3 length equals 13 residues. Per the germline V gene, CDR1 is SQVTM and CDR2 is ANQGSEA. The CDR3 DNA sequence: TGCAGCGTTGAAGAGCCAAGCTACAATGAGCAGTCCTTC. This translates into CSVEEPSYNEQSF.

The chain combines TRBV15 with TRBJ1-4, with D perhaps TRBD1 (5 bases). The germline V gene encodes CDR1 LNHNV and CDR2 YYDKDF (reference sequence). The CDR3 consists of 14 residues. V lost 2 bases, J lost 8 bases, and 12 bases lay in between. The CDR3, as DNA: TGTGCCACCAGCAGACCCGGGACTTCCGAAAAACTGTTTTTT. Translating gives CATSRPGTSEKLFF.

This clonotype was picked up many times. This chain uses TRBV12-3 or TRBV12-4 with TRBJ2-1, with 7 bases fitting TRBD2. CDR3 length: 14 amino acids. Losses at the gene ends were 2 bases for V and 7 bases for J; bases not matched to a gene: 5. CDR3 DNA sequence: TGTGCCAGCAGTTTATCTAGCGGAGGGAATGAGCAGTTCTTC. Encoded protein: CASSLSSGGNEQFF.

This clonotype was recorded at least ten times. V is TRBV20-1 and J is TRBJ2-6; the match to TRBD2 covers 8 bases. CDR1 is DFQATT, CDR2 SNEGSKA, per germline (reference sequence). The CDR3 runs to 17 residues. Germline trimming cut 5 bases from V and 0 bases from J; bases unmatched to any gene: 9. The CDR3 here is CSAQPLAGISGANVLTF. CDR3 sequence (DNA): TGCAGTGCTCAACCCCTAGCGGGCATCTCTGGGGCCAACGTCCTGACTTTC.

This clonotype appeared a few times. The V call is TRBV19, the J call TRBJ2-7; TRBD1 matches 8 bases. Germline lookup yields CDR1 LNHDA and CDR2 SQIVND (reference sequence). Trimming took 9 bases from V and 6 from J; bases not matched to a gene: 16. CDR3 size: 15 residues. This CDR3 is CASCPTSSTGAEQYF. The CDR3 DNA reads as TGTGCCAGCTGCCCGACTAGTTCGACAGGGGCCGAGCAGTACTTC.

This clonotype was picked up many times. V and J are TRBV28 and TRBJ2-2; 8 bases line up with TRBD2. The V gene end was trimmed by 6 bases and the J gene end by 6 bases; junction bases not matched to a gene: 24. Germline CDR1 and CDR2: MDHEN and SYDVKM. This CDR3 region has 20 residues. The CDR3 DNA sequence: TGTGCCAGCAGGGGCCTCCTGGGTAGGGAAGCGGGAGTGATCGCCGGGGAGCTGTTTTTT. Translated, it gives CASRGLLGREAGVIAGELFF.

The table lists this clonotype with many counts. The chain links TRBV28 to TRBJ2-2; 14 nucleotides agree with TRBD2. Germline-derived CDR1 and CDR2 are MDHEN and SYDVKM. Unmatched junction bases numbered 13, after V lost 5 bases and J lost 5 bases. CDR3 length: 19 amino acids. CDR3 DNA sequence: TGTGCCAGCAGTCCCAGGTCCTGGGGGACTAGCGGGAGTACCGGGGAGCTGTTTTTT. This sequence encodes CASSPRSWGTSGSTGELFF.

The V gene is TRBV4-2, the J gene TRBJ2-7; D is unresolved. Looked up from germline, CDR1 is LGHNA and CDR2 is YNFKEQ. The CDR3 totals 15 residues. Trimming left V 0 bases short and J 0 bases short, with 9 bases between. The CDR3 region is CASSQDWASSYEQYF. CDR3 in DNA: TGTGCCAGCAGCCAAGATTGGGCGAGCTCCTACGAGCAGTACTTC.